A single sample is the source of the 2 T cell receptor beta chains below, sequenced in a study of blood T cell repertoires in COVID-19. Repertoires were generated with immunoSEQ multiplex PCR, while TCRdb's copy carries only in-frame clones and drops some. The sample yields 170,000 or so clones, approximately 84% seen once. Sample: PBMCs or T cells enriched from blood (not recorded which). These receptors were collected from a woman in her 50s who had recovered from COVID-19.

The chain couples TRBV27 to TRBJ2-3; tentatively, D is TRBD2 (5 bases). V lost 7 bases and J lost 1, with 12 bases in between. Germline CDR1 MNHEY, CDR2 SMNVEV (reference sequence). This CDR3 has 14 residues. The CDR3: CASIRRLGTDTQYF. The CDR3 bases are TGTGCCAGCATCAGGAGGTTAGGCACAGATACGCAGTATTTT.

V gene TRBV21-1 combines with J gene TRBJ1-4; the table gives TRBD1 as D, unverified against the DNA. TRBV21-1 is termed a pseudogene. This CDR3 contains 16 residues. CDR3 region: CASSNPPRGRNEKLFF. The CDR3 DNA reads as TGTGCCAGCAGCAATCCGCCGAGGGGGCGGAATGAAAAACTGTTTTTT.